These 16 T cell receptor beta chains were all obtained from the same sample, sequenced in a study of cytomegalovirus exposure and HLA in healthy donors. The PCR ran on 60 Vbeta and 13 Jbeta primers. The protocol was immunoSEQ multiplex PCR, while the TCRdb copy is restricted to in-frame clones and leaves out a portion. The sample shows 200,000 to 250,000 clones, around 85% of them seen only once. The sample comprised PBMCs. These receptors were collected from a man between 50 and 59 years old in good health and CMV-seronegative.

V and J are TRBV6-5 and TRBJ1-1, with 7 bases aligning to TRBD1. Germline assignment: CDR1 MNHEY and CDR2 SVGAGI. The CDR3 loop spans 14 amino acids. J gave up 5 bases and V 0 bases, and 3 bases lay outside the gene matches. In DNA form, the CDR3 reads TGTGCCAGCAGTTACTCCGGCAGGGGGACTGAAGCTTTCTTT. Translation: CASSYSGRGTEAFF.

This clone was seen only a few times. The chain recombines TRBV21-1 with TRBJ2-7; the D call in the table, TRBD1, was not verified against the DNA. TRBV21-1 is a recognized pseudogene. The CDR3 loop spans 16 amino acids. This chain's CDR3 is CASSKEGQDSSYEQYF. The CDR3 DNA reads TGTGCCAGCAGCAAAGAGGGACAGGACAGCTCCTACGAGCAGTACTTC.

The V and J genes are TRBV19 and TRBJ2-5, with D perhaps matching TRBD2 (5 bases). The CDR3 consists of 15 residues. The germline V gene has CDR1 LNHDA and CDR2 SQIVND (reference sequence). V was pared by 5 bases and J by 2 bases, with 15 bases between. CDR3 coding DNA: TGTGCCAGTAGTCCGGCGAGGTGGGAGCAAGAGACCCAGTACTTC. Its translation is CASSPARWEQETQYF.

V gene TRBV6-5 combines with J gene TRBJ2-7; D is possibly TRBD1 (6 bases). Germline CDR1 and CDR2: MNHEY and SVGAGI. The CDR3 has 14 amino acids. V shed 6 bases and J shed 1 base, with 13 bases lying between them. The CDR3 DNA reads TGTGCCAGCAGACCCTTCACAGGGTCCTACGAGCAGTACTTC. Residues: CASRPFTGSYEQYF.

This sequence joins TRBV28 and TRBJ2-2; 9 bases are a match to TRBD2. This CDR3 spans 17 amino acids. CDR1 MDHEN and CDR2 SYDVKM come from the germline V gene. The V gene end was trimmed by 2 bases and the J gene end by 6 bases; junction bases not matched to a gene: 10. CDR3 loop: CASSLETLAGKAGELFF. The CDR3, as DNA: TGTGCCAGCAGTTTAGAGACCCTAGCGGGAAAGGCCGGGGAGCTGTTTTTT.

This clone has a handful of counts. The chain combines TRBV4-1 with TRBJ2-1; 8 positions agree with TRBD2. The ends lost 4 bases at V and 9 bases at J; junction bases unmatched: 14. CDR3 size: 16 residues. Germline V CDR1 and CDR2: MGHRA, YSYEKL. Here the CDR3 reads CASSPPLSGREGEQFF. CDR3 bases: TGCGCCAGCAGCCCCCCCCTAAGCGGGAGAGAGGGTGAGCAGTTCTTC.

The CDR3 is CASSRAGGPNQPQHF. Here the CDR3 DNA reads TGTGCCAGCAGCCGGGCGGGGGGCCCGAATCAGCCCCAGCATTTT. The genes are TRBV5-4 and TRBJ1-5, with D possibly matching TRBD1 (6 bases). In germline, CDR1 is SGHNT, CDR2 YYREEE (reference sequence). This CDR3 has 15 residues. The ends were cut back, 4 bases at V and 4 bases at J, with 15 bases in the middle.

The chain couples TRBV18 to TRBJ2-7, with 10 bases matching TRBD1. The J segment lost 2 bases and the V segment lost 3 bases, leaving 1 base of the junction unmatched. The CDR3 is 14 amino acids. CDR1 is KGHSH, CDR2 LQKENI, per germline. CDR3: CASSPGTGAYEQYF. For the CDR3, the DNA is TGTGCCAGCTCACCGGGGACAGGGGCCTACGAGCAGTACTTC.

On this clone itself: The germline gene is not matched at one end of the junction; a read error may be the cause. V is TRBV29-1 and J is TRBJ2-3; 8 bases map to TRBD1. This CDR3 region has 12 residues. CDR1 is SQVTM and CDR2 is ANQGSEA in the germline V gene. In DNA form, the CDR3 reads TGCAGCAGTTCAGGGGGCACGGATACGCAGTATTTT. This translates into CSSSGGTDTQYF.

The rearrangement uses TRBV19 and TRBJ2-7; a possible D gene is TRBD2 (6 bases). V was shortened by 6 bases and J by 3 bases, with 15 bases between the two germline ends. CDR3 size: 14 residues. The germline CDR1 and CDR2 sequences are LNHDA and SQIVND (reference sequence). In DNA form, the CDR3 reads TGTGCCAGTAGCCGCGGGACTTCCAACTACGAGCAGTACTTC. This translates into CASSRGTSNYEQYF.

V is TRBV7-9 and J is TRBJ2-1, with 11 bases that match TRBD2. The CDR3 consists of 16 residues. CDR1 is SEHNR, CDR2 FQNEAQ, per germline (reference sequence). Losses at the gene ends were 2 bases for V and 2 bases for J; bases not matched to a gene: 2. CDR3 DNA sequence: TGTGCCAGCAGCTTAACTAGCGGGGGCCCCTACAATGAGCAGTTCTTC. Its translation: CASSLTSGGPYNEQFF.

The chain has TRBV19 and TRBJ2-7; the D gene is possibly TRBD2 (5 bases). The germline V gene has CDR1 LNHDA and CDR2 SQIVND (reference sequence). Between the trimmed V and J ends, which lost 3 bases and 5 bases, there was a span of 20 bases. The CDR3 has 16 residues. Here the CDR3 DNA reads TGTGCCAGTAGTATTCCCCTCCCTGGAGGCGCGGACGAGCAGTACTTC. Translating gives CASSIPLPGGADEQYF.

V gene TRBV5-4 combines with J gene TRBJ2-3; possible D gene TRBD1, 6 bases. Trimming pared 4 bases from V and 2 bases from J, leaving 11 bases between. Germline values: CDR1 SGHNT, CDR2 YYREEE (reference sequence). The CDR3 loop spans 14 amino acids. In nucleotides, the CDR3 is TGTGCCAGCAGCCAGGGGTATGACACAGATACGCAGTATTTT. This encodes CASSQGYDTDTQYF.

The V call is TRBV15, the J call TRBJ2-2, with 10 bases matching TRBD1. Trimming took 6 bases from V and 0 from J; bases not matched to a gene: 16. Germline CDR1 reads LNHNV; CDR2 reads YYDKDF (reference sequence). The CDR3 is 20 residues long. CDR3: CATRTQLGQGPTPNTGELFF. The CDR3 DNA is TGTGCCACCAGAACCCAGTTGGGACAGGGGCCAACCCCGAACACCGGGGAGCTGTTTTTT.

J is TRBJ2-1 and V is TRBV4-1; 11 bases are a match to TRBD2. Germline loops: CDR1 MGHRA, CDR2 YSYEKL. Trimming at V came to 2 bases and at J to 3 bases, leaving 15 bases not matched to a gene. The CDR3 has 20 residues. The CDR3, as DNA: TGCGCCAGCAGCCAAACCATTAGCGGGAGGGCCACGGGGGGCTACAATGAGCAGTTCTTC. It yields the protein CASSQTISGRATGGYNEQFF.

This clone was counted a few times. Here the CDR3 reads CASSLSFSIAGTEAFF. The CDR3 DNA follows: TGCGCCAGCAGCTTGAGTTTTTCAATTGCGGGGACTGAAGCTTTCTTT. The chain uses TRBV5-1 and TRBJ1-1; D ambiguous. Looked up from germline, CDR1 is SGHRS and CDR2 is YFSETQ. The CDR3 consists of 16 residues. Trimming took 1 base from V and 5 from J, leaving 18 bases between them.